This T cell receptor (beta chain) stems from a study of breast tumors, draining lymph nodes, adjacent tissues. Overall study results and limits: Compared with lymph nodes, tumors were less diverse; compared with nontumor tissue, more. Data fit most tumor T cells coming from lymph node, expanding in tumor. Tumor T cell lymph node origin was a supported hypothesis, not proven.

For this clonotype: Its antigen is unknown.

TCRdb re-derived calls from the multiplex PCR reads in MiXCR, one entry per CDR3 protein. The sample yields some 16,000 distinct CDR3 sequences, 40% to 60% seen once. The CDR3 runs to 14 residues. Trimming left V 5 bases short and J 5 bases short, with 13 bases between. Germline-derived CDR1 and CDR2 are SGHTA and FQGNSA. The clonotype originates from a female donor with breast cancer. Some clones in this sample may be carry-over from other donors' samples. What was sequenced was tumor-adjacent breast tissue. The genes are TRBV7-2 and TRBJ2-1, with a tentative D call TRBD2 (6 bases). In DNA form, the CDR3 reads TGTGCCAGCAGCGCCCGGAGGGGACACAATGAGCAGTTCTTC. Translated: CASSARRGHNEQFF. Using reference TRBV7-2 and TRBJ2-1 for the parts outside the CDR3, the full variable domain is GAGVSQSPSNKVTEKGKDVELRCDPISGHTALYWYRQSLGQGLEFLIYFQGNSAPDKSGLPSDRFSAERTGGSVSTLTIQRTQQEDSAVYLCASSARRGHNEQFFGPGTRLTVL.